This T cell receptor (beta chain) stems from a study of blood T cell repertoires in COVID-19. The overall study: The analysed material was cDNA or gDNA that came from T cells, B-cell-depleted T cells, or PBMCs.

The germline V gene encodes CDR1 MGHDK and CDR2 SYGVNS. The CDR3 extends over 15 amino acids. V lost 4 bases and J lost 5; bases outside the gene matches: 10. Original methodology: Reference gene primer amplification gave estimated nucleated cell counts. Using immunoSEQ multiplex PCR, the repertoire was profiled, and TCRdb retains in-frame clones only, with some absent. V, J and clone size derive from that table, while D and trimming were established from the DNA sequence. The sample includes tens of thousands of clones, about nine tenths seen only once; the top ten take 25% to 30%. The V gene is TRBV25-1, the J gene TRBJ1-2; 7 nucleotides agree with TRBD1. This sequence originates from a man aged 50 or older with active or convalescent COVID-19. Sequenced input: peripheral blood. The CDR3 reads CASSGSGTASYGYTF. The CDR3 DNA reads as TGTGCCAGCAGTGGATCCGGGACAGCAAGTTATGGCTACACCTTC.